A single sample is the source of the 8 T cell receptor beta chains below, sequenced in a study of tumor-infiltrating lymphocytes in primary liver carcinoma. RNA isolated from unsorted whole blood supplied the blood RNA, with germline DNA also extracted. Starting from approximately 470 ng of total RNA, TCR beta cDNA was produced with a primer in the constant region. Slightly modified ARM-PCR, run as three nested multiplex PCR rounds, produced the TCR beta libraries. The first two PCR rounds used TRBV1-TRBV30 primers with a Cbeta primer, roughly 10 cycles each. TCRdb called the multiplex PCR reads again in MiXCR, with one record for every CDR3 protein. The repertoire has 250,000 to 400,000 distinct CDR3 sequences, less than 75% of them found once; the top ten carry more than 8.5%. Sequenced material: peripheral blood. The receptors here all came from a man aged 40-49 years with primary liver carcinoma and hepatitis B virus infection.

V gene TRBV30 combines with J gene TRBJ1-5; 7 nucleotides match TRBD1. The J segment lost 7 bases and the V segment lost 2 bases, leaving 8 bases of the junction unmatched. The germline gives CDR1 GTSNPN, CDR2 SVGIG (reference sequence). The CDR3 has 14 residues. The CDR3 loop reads CAWSKGQWGQPQHF. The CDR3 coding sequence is TGTGCCTGGAGTAAGGGACAGTGGGGCCAGCCCCAGCATTTT.

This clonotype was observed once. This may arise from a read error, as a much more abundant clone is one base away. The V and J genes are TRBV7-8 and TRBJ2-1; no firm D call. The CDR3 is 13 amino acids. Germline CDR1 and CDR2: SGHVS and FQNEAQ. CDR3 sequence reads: CVSSSRLVNEQFF. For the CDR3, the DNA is TGTGTCAGCAGCTCTCGACTCGTCAATGAGCAGTTCTTC.

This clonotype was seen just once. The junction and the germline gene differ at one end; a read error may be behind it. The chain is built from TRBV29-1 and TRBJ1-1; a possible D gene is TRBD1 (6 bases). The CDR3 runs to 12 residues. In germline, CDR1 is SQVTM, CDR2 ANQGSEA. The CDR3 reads CSVGRRDTGAFF. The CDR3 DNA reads TGCAGCGTTGGGAGGAGGGACACTGGAGCTTTCTTT.

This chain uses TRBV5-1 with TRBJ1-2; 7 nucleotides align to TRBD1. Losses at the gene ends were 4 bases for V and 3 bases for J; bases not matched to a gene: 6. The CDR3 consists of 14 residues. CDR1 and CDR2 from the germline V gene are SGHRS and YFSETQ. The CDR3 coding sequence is TGCGCCAGCAGCAACTCCGGACAGGACTATGGCTACACCTTC. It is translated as CASSNSGQDYGYTF.

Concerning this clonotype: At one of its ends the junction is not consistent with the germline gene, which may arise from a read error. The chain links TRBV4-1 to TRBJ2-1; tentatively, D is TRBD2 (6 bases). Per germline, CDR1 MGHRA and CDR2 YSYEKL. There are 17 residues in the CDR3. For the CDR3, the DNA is TGTGCCAGCAGCCGGCCCCGACTAGTAAGGTCCTACAATGAGCAGTTGTTC. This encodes CASSRPRLVRSYNEQLF.

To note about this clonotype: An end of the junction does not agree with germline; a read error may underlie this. CDR3 coding DNA: TGTGCCAGCAGCTTAGAAGATCTCTACGAACAGTACTTC. Translation gives CASSLEDLYEQYF. The genes are TRBV11-1 and TRBJ2-7, with D hard to call. The CDR3 length is 13 residues. Germline assignment: CDR1 SGHAT and CDR2 FQDESV (reference sequence).

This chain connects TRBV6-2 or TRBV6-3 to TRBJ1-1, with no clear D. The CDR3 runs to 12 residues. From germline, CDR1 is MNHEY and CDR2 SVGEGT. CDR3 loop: CVNIFPDTEAFF. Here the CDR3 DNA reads TGTGTCAACATCTTTCCGGACACTGAAGCTTTCTTT.

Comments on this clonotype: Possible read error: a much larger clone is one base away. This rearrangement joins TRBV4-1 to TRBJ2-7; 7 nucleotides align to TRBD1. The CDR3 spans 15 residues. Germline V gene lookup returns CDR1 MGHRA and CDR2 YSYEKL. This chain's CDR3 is CASNQTDRARYEQYF. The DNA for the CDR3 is TGCGCCAGCAACCAAACCGACAGGGCAAGATACGAGCAGTACTTC.